Sequencing of this T cell receptor beta chain was carried out in a study of cytomegalovirus exposure and HLA in healthy donors. Study-wide results and caveats: Reportedly, fewer N-insertions than the approximately 600-donor mean appeared in an Asian-associated ancestry cluster in a later analysis. V- and J-gene trimming of TCR beta was linked (in a later analysis) to a missense DCLRE1C variant. A likely sequencing artifact accounted for one observed cluster of highly shared sequence variants.

The CDR3 sequence is 16 residues long. Trimming pared 3 bases from V and 0 bases from J, leaving 13 bases between. Looked up from germline, CDR1 is SGHRS and CDR2 is YFSETQ. This clone was seen only once. As yet, its antigen is unknown. The primer mix had 60 Vbeta and 13 Jbeta primers. Here immunoSEQ multiplex PCR was the method, and the copy in TCRdb shows in-frame clones only, minus some. Of fewer than 200,000 clones in the sample, 65% to 80% were seen once. The clonotype originates from a middle-aged man in good health and CMV-seronegative. The chain employs TRBV5-1 and TRBJ1-3, with D unclear. Source material: PBMCs. The CDR3 DNA is TGCGCCAGCAGCTCCGCCGAGGCGCCCTCTGGAAACACCATATATTTT. Its protein is CASSSAEAPSGNTIYF.